The following is a T cell receptor (beta chain) sequence with its context. Antigen specificity is unknown. This entry is derived from a study of CD4+ T cells in melanoma. Regarding the study as a whole: CD8+ T cell, macrophage and B cell function reportedly correlated with neoantigen-specific CD4+ T cells. In melanoma, neoantigen-specific CD4+ T cells reportedly differed in differentiation state.

Clones were read by immunoSEQ multiplex PCR, and TCRdb kept only the in-frame ones, dropping some. In the table there are around 100,000 clones, about 92% of which are singletons. The CDR3 totals 13 residues. Per germline, CDR1 SGHRS and CDR2 YFSETQ. V lost 8 bases to trimming and J lost 5 bases; unmatched junction nucleotides: 7. This rearrangement joins TRBV5-1 to TRBJ2-5; TRBD1 aligns across 9 bases. The specimen sequenced was peripheral blood. This TCR was sampled from a human donor with melanoma. The CDR3 spells CASWDRVEETQYF. In DNA form, the CDR3 reads TGCGCCAGTTGGGACAGGGTGGAGGAGACCCAGTACTTC.